One T cell receptor (beta chain) is described in this entry. To make TCR beta libraries, researchers used iRepertoire HTBI primers and Arm-PCR of CDR3 regions. TCRdb reanalysed the multiplex PCR reads using MiXCR and keeps one entry per CDR3 protein. The data show 600,000 to 850,000 distinct CDR3 sequences, around 30% seen once. The time point was: persistent/refractory GD, antithyroid drugs over 5 years with positive TRAb. PBMCs provided the RNA from which the TCR library was made. Germline lookup yields CDR1 SGHDT and CDR2 YYEEEE. The CDR3 consists of 14 residues. The V end was cut by 4 bases, the J end by 4 bases, with 14 bases between. This record comes from a study of regulatory T cells in long-lasting Graves disease.

V is TRBV5-6 and J is TRBJ1-2; D is unclear. The source is a female donor with Graves disease. The material sequenced was peripheral blood mononuclear cells (PBMCs), taken when the disease was refractory, from a patient treated with antithyroid drugs. The CDR3 is CASSQEQLLYGYTF. CDR3 DNA sequence: TGTGCCAGCAGCCAGGAACAGCTACTCTATGGCTACACCTTC.